This TCR beta chain stems from a study of T-cell memory formation after mild COVID-19. Study overall: Largely donor-specific sequence clusters came from a couple of donors.

TCRdb used MiXCR to reprocess the 5' RACE reads, holding one entry per CDR3 protein. This sample has 180,000 or so distinct CDR3 sequences, with approximately 10% found just once. This CDR3 has 17 amino acids. Trimming shortened V by 3 bases and J by 1 base, and 20 bases separated the two germline ends. In germline, CDR1 is SGDLS, CDR2 YYNGEE. The clonotype comes from a man between 18 and 29 years old who had mild COVID-19 (a few samples of this study predate the infection). Cell type and time point are not known. The chain is built from TRBV9 and TRBJ2-7; perhaps D is TRBD1 or TRBD2 (5 bases each). Sequencing used PBMCs or a T cell subset sorted from them (not recorded which). CDR3 nucleotide sequence: TGTGCCAGCAGCGAGGGGCCCCACGGGGCCTTATCCTACGAGCAGTACTTC. Translation: CASSEGPHGALSYEQYF.